What follows describes a single T cell receptor (beta chain). Its specificity is not known. These data come from a study of human T cells and chemical hapten exposure. MiXCR was run by TCRdb on the RACE reads, yielding one entry per CDR3 protein. The top ten clones hold approximately 5% of a sample with approximately 80,000 distinct CDR3 sequences, 10% of them seen once. Germline V gene sequence: CDR1 MNHEY, CDR2 SVGAGI. This CDR3 is 17 amino acids long. The V and J ends lost 2 bases and 2 bases, in that order; junction bases with no gene match: 11. Overall study findings and caveats: Because all patients had alopecia, their immune responses might differ from healthy ones.

Stated time point: patch test 2, 6 weeks after DPC sensitization. Treatment denoted: therapeutic diphenylcyclopropenone sensitization with weekly scalp DPC. The input for sequencing was whole blood, taken in connection with sensitization to the hapten diphenylcyclopropenone (DPC). The chain employs TRBV6-5 and TRBJ2-7; TRBD1 aligns across 8 bases. The source is a woman between 50 and 59 years old with alopecia areata. Some clones in this sample may be carry-over from other donors' samples. For the CDR3, the DNA is TGTGCCAGCAGTTACGCAAGCGCCGGGACAGGAACCTACGAGCAGTACTTC. This encodes CASSYASAGTGTYEQYF.